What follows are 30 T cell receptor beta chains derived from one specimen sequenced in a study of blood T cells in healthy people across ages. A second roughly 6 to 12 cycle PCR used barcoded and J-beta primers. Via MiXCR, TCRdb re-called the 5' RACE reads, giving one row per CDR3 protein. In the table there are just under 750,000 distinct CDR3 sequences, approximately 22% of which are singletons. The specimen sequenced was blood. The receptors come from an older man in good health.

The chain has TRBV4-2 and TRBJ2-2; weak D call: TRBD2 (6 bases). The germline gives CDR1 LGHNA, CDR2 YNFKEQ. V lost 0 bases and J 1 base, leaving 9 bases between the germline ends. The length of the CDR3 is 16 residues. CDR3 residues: CASSQDVAVNTGELFF. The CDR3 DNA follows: TGTGCCAGCAGCCAAGACGTAGCGGTGAACACCGGGGAGCTGTTTTTT.

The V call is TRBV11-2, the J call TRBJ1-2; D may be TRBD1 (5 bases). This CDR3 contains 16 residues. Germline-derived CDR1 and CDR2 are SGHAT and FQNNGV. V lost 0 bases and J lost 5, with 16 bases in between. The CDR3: CASSLDGGRSYYGYTF. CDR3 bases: TGTGCCAGCAGCTTAGATGGGGGGAGGAGCTATTATGGCTACACCTTC.

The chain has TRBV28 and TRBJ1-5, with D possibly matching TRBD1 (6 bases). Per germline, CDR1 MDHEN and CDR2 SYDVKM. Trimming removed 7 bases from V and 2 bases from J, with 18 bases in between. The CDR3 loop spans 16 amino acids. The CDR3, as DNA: TGTGCCAGCACAATAATCAGGGGTTTGCGCAATCAGCCCCAGCATTTT. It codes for CASTIIRGLRNQPQHF.

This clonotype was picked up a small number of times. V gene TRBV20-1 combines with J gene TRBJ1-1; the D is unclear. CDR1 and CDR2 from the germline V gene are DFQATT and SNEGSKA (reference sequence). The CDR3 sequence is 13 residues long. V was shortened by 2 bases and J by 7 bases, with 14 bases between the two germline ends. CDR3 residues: CSARIRENGEAFF. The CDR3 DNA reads TGCAGTGCTAGAATTAGGGAGAACGGTGAAGCTTTCTTT.

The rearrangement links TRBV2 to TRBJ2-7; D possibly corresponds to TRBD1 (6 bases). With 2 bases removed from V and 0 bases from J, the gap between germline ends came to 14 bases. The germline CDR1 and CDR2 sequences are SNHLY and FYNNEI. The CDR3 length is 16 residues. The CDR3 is CASSEITRGISYEQYF. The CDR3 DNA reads TGTGCCAGCAGTGAAATTACCAGGGGAATCTCCTACGAGCAGTACTTC.

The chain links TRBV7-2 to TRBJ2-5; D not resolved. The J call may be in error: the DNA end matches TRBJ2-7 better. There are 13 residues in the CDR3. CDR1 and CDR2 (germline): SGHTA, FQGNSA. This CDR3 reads CASSYRPYYEQYV. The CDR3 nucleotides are TGTGCCAGCAGCTACCGGCCCTACTACGAGCAGTACGTC.

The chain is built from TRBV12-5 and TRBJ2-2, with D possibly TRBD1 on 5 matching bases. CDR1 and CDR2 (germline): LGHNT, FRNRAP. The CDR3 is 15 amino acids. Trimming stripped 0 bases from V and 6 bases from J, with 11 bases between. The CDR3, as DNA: TGTGCTAGTGGTTTGGTAGTAGGGGCCGCCGGGGAGCTGTTTTTT. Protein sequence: CASGLVVGAAGELFF. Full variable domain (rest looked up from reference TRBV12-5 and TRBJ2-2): DARVTQTPRHKVTEMGQEVTMRCQPILGHNTVFWYRQTMMQGLELLAYFRNRAPLDDSGMPKDRFSAEMPDATLATLKIQPSEPRDSAVYFCASGLVVGAAGELFFGEGSRLTVL.

DNA of the CDR3: TGTGCCAGCACGTACGGGACAGGGACCTACGAGCAGTACTTC. The encoded protein is CASTYGTGTYEQYF. The rearrangement uses TRBV6-1 and TRBJ2-7; 9 bases line up with TRBD1. The V gene end was trimmed by 7 bases and the J gene end by 2 bases; junction bases not matched to a gene: 6. The CDR3 extends over 14 amino acids. Per germline, CDR1 MNHNS and CDR2 SASEGT.

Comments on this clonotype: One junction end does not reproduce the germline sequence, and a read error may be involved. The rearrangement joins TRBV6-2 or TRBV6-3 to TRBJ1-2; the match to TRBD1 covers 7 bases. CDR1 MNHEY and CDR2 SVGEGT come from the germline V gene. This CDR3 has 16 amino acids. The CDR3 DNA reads TGTGCCAGCAGTTACTTGTTTAGGGGACAGAACTATGGCCACACCTTC. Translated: CASSYLFRGQNYGHTF.

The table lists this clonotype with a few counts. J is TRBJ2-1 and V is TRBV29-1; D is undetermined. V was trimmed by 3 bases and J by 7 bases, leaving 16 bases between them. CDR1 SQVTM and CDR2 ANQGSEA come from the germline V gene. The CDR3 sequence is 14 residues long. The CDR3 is CSVDQIAWPNEQFF. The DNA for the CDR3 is TGCAGCGTTGACCAGATAGCTTGGCCAAATGAGCAGTTCTTC.

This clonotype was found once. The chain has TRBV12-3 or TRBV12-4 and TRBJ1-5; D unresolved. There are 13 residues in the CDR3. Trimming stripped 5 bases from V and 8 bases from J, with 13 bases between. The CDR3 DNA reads TGTGCCAGCAGTGACGACCTGTTTAAGCCCCAGCATTTT. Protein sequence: CASSDDLFKPQHF.

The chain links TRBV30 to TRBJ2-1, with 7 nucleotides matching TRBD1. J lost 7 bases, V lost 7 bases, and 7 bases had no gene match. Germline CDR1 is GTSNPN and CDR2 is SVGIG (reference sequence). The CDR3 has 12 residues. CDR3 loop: CALEPTGNEQFF. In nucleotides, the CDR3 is TGTGCCTTGGAACCGACAGGGAATGAGCAGTTCTTC.

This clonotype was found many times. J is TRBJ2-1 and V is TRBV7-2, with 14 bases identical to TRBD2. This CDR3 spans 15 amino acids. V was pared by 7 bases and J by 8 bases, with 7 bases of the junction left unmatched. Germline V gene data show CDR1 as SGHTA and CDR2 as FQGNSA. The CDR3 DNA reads TGTGCCAGCAACTTGGGACTAGCGGGAGTATATGAGCAGTTCTTC. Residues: CASNLGLAGVYEQFF. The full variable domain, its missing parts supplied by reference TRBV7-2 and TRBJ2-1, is GAGVSQSPSNKVTEKGKDVELRCDPISGHTALYWYRQSLGQGLEFLIYFQGNSAPDKSGLPSDRFSAERTGGSVSTLTIQRTQQEDSAVYLCASNLGLAGVYEQFFGPGTRLTVL.

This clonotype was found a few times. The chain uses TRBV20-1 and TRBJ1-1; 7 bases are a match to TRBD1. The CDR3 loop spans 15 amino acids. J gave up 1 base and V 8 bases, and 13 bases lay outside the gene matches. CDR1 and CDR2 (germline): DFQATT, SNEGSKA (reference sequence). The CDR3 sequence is CSSTGASNGNTEAFF. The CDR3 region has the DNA TGCAGTTCAACAGGGGCTAGTAATGGGAACACTGAAGCTTTCTTT.

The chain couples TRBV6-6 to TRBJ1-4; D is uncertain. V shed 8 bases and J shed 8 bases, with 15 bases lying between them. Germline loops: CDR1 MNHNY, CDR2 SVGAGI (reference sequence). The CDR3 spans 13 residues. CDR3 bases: TGTGCCAGCGTTGGAGACTATTTAGAAAAACTGTTTTTT. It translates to CASVGDYLEKLFF.

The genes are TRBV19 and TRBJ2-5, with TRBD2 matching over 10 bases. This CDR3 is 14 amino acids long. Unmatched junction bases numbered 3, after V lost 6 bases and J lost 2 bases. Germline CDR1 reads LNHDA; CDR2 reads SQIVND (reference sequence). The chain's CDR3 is CASRKTSGQETQYF. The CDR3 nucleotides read TGTGCCAGTAGGAAGACTAGCGGGCAAGAGACCCAGTACTTC.

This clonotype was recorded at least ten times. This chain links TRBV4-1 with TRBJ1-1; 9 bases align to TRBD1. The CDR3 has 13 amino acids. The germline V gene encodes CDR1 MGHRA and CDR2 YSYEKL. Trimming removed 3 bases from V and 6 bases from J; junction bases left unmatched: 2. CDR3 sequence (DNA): TGCGCCAGCAGCCAGGACAGGGGCCCTGAAGCTTTCTTT. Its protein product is CASSQDRGPEAFF.

The CDR3 loop is CASSQTTGTKNIQYF. CDR3 sequence (DNA): TGTGCCAGCAGCCAAACCACAGGGACCAAAAACATTCAGTACTTC. This chain connects TRBV3-1 to TRBJ2-4; possible D gene TRBD1, 6 bases. The CDR3 sequence is 15 residues long. Germline-derived CDR1 and CDR2 are LGHDT and YNNKEL (reference sequence). V was trimmed by 2 bases and J by 2 bases, leaving 10 bases between them.

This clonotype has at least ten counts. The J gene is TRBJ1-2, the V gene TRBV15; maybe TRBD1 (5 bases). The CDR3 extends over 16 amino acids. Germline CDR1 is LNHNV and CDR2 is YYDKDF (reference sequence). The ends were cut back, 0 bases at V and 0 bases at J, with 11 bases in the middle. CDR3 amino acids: CATSRDLGRTNYGYTF. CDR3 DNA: TGTGCCACCAGCAGAGATCTGGGACGCACTAACTATGGCTACACCTTC.

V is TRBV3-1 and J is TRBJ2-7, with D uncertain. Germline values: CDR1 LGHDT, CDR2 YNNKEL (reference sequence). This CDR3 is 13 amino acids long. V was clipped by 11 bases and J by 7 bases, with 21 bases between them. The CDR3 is CAGGHPGRSEQYF. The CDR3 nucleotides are TGTGCCGGCGGCCATCCTGGCAGGAGTGAGCAGTACTTC.

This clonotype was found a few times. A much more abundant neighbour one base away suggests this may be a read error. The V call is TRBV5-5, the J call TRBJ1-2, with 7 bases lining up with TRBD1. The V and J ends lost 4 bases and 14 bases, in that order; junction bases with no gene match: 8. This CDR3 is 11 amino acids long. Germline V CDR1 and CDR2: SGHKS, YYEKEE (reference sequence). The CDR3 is CASSLDRSGTF. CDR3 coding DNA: TGTGCCAGCAGCCTGGACAGGAGTGGGACCTTC.

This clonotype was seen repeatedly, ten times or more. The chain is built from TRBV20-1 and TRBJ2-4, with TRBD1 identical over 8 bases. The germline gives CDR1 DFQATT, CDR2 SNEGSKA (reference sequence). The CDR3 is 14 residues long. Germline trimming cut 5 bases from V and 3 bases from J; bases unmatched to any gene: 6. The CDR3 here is CSAFDRGYKNIQYF. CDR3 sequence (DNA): TGCAGTGCTTTCGACAGGGGCTACAAAAACATTCAGTACTTC.

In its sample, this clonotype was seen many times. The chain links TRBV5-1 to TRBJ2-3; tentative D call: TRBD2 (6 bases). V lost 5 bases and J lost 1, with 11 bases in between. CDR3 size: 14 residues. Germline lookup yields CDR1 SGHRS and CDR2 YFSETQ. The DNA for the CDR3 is TGCGCCAGCAGGGGGGACTTCGGCACAGATACGCAGTATTTT. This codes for CASRGDFGTDTQYF.

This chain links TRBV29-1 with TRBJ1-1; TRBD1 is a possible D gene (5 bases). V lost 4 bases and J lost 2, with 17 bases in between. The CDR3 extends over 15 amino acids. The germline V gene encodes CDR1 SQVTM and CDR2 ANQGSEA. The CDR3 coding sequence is TGCAGCGTTGGGGAGTGGGGAGGGGCAAACACTGAAGCTTTCTTT. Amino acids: CSVGEWGGANTEAFF.

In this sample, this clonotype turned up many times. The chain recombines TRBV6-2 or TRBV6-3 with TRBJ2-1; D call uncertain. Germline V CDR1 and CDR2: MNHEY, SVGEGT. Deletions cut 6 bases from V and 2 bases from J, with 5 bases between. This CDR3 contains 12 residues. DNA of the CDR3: TGTGCCAGCAGCTCCCCCTACAATGAGCAGTTCTTC. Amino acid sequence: CASSSPYNEQFF.

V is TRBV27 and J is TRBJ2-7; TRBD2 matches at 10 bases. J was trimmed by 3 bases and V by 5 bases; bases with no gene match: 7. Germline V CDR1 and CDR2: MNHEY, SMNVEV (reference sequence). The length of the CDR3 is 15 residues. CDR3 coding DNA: TGTGCCAGCAGTCCCGAGCGGGGGGGCCTCTACGAGCAGTACTTC. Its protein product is CASSPERGGLYEQYF.

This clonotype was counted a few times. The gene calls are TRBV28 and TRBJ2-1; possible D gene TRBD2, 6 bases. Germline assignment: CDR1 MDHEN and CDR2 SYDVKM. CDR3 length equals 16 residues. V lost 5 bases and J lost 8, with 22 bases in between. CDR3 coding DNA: TGTGCCAGCAGTAATGGGCCTGGGGGGTTTGAGGATGAGCAGTTCTTC. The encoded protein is CASSNGPGGFEDEQFF.

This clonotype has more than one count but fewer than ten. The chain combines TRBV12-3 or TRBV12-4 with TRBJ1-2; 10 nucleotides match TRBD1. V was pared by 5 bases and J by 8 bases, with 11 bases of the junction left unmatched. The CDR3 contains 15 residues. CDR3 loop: CASSDGTGVLRGYTF. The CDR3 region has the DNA TGTGCCAGCAGTGACGGGACAGGGGTTCTACGGGGCTACACCTTC.

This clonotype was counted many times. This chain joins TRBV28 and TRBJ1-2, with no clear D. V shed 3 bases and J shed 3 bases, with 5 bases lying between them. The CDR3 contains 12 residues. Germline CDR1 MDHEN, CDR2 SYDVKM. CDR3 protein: CASSLLDYGYTF. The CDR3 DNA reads TGTGCCAGCAGTTTGCTGGACTATGGCTACACCTTC.

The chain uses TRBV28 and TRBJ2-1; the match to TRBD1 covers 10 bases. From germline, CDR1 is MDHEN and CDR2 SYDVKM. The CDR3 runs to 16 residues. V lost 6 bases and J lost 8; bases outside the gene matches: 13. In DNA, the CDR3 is TGTGCCAGCAGCCTCGAGCCGGGACAGGGGAGCCATGAGCAGTTCTTC. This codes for CASSLEPGQGSHEQFF.